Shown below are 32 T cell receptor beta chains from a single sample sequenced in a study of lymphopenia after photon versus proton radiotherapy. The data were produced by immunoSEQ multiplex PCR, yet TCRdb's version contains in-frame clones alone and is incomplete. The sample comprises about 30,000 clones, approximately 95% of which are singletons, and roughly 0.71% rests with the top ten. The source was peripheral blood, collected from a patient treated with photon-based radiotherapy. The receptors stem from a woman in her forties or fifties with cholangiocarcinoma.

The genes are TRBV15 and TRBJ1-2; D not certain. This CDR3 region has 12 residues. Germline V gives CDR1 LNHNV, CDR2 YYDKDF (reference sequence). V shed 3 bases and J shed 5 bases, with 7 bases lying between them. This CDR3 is CATSRGGYGYTF. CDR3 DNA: TGTGCCACCAGCAGGGGCGGTTATGGCTACACCTTC.

CDR3 in amino acids: CASTTPQGNTIYF. Here the CDR3 DNA reads TGTGCCAGCACCACGCCCCAGGGAAACACCATATATTTT. The chain joins TRBV28 to TRBJ1-3; D gene unclear. CDR1 MDHEN and CDR2 SYDVKM come from the germline V gene. Trimming removed 7 bases at V and 4 bases at J, with 11 bases between. CDR3 length: 13 amino acids. The variable domain in full, with the rest retrieved from reference TRBV28 and TRBJ1-3, is DVKVTQSSRYLVKRTGEKVFLECVQDMDHENMFWYRQDPGLGLRLIYFSYDVKMKEKGDIPEGYSVSREKKERFSLILESASTNQTSMYLCASTTPQGNTIYFGEGSWLTVV.

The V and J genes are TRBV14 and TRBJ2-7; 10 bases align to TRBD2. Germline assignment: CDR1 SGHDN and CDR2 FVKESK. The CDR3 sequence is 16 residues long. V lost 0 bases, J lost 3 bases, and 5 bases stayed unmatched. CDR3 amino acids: CASSQDRLAGLYEQYF. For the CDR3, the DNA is TGTGCCAGCAGCCAAGATAGACTAGCGGGCCTCTACGAGCAGTACTTC.

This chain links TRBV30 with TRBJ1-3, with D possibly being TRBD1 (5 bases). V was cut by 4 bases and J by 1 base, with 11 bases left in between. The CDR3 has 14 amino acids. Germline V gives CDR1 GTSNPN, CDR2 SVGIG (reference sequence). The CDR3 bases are TGTGCCTGGACGCAGGGACCTTCTGGAAACACCATATATTTT. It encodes CAWTQGPSGNTIYF. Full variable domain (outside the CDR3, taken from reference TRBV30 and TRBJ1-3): SQTIHQWPATLVQPVGSPLSLECTVEGTSNPNLYWYRQAAGRGLQLLFYSVGIGQISSEVPQNLSASRPQDRQFILSSKKLLLSDSGFYLCAWTQGPSGNTIYFGEGSWLTVV.

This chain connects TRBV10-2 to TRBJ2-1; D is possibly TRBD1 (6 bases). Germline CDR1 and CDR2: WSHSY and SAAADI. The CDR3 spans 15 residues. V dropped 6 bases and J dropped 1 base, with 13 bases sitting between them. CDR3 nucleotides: TGCGCCAGCAGCCCCGACAGGAATTCCTACAATGAGCAGTTCTTC. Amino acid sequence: CASSPDRNSYNEQFF.

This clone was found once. CDR3 in amino acids: CASSLMGREKLFF. CDR3 DNA: TGTGCCAGCAGCTTAATGGGACGTGAAAAACTGTTTTTT. The V gene is TRBV5-6, the J gene TRBJ1-4; TRBD1 is a possible D gene (5 bases). This CDR3 has 13 residues. The V end was cut by 2 bases, the J end by 7 bases, with 9 bases between. Germline CDR1 SGHDT, CDR2 YYEEEE.

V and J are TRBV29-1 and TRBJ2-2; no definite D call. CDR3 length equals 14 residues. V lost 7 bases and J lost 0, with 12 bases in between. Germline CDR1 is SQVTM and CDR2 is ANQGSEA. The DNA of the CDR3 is TGCAGCGCCGAAGGGTACTCGAACACCGGGGAGCTGTTTTTT. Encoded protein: CSAEGYSNTGELFF.

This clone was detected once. CDR3 protein: CASSIMSNFGELFF. CDR3 coding DNA: TGTGCCAGTAGTATAATGAGTAATTTCGGGGAGCTGTTTTTT. The V and J genes are TRBV19 and TRBJ2-2; no reliable D call. Germline CDR1 LNHDA, CDR2 SQIVND (reference sequence). The V end was cut by 2 bases, the J end by 7 bases, with 11 bases between. The CDR3 consists of 14 residues.

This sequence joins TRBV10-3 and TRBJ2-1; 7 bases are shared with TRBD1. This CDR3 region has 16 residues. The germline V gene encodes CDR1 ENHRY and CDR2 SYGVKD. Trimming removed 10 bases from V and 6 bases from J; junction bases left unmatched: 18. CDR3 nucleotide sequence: TGTGCCACTACGGGGACGAACAGGGGTGGGTCCAATGAGCAGTTCTTC. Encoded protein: CATTGTNRGGSNEQFF.

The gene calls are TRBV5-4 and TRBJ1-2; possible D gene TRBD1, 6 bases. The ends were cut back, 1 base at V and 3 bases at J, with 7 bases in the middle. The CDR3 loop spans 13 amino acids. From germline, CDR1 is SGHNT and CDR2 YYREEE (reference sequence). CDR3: CASSLNRDYGYTF. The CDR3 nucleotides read TGTGCCAGCAGCTTGAACAGGGACTATGGCTACACCTTC.

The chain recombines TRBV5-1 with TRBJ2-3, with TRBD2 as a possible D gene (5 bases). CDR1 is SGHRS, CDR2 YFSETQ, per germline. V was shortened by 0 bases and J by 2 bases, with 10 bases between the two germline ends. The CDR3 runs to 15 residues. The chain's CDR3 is CASSLAGGFTDTQYF. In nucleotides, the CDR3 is TGCGCCAGCAGCTTGGCCGGAGGCTTCACAGATACGCAGTATTTT.

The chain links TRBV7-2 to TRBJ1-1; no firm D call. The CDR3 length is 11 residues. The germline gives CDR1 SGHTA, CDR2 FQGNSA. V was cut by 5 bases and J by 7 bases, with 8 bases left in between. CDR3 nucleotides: TGTGCCAGCAGCACCCGGGGTGAAGCTTTCTTT. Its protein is CASSTRGEAFF. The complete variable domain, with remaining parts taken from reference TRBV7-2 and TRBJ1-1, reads GAGVSQSPSNKVTEKGKDVELRCDPISGHTALYWYRQSLGQGLEFLIYFQGNSAPDKSGLPSDRFSAERTGGSVSTLTIQRTQQEDSAVYLCASSTRGEAFFGQGTRLTVV.

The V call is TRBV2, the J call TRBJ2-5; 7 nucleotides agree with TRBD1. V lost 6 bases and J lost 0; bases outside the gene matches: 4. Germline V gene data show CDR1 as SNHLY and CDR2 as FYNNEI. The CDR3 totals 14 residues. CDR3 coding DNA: TGTGCCAGCAGACTGGACAGGTACCAAGAGACCCAGTACTTC. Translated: CASRLDRYQETQYF.

The CDR3 DNA reads TGTGCCAGCAGCGTAGGGACTAGCGGTGACTCCTACAATGAGCAGTTCTTC. The encoded protein is CASSVGTSGDSYNEQFF. This chain links TRBV9 with TRBJ2-1; 10 nucleotides agree with TRBD2. With V trimmed by 0 bases and J by 0 bases, 3 bases remained unmatched. This CDR3 spans 17 amino acids. Germline CDR1 SGDLS, CDR2 YYNGEE.

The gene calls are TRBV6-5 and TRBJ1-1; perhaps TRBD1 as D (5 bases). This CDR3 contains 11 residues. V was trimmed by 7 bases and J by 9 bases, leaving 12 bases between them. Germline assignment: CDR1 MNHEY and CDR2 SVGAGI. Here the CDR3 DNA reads TGTGCCAGCACCTTAGGGACTCAAGCTTTCTTT. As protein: CASTLGTQAFF.

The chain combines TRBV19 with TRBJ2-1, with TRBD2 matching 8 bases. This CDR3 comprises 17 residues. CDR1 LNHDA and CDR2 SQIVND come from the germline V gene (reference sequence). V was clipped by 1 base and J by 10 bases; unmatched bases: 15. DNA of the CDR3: TGTGCCAGTAGTATAGTTTTCGGGGGGGCGAGTTCGTGGGAGCAGTTCTTC. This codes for CASSIVFGGASSWEQFF.

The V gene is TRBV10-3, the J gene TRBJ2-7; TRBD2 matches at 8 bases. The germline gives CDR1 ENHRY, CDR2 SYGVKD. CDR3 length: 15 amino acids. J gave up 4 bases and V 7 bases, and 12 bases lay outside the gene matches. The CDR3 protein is CAITSGASGGYEQYF. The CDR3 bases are TGTGCCATCACAAGTGGCGCCAGCGGGGGATACGAGCAGTACTTC.

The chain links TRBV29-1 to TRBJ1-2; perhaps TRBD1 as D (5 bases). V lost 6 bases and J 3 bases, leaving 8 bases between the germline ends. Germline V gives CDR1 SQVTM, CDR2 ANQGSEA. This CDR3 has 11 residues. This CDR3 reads CSVGGDYGYTF. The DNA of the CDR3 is TGCAGCGTCGGGGGTGACTATGGCTACACCTTC.

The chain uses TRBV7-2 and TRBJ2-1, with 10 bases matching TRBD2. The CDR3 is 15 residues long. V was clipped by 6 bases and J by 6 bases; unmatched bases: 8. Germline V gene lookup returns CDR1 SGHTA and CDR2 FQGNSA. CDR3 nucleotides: TGTGCCAGCAGACTTCCCGGGACTAGCGCCAATGAGCAGTTCTTC. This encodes CASRLPGTSANEQFF.

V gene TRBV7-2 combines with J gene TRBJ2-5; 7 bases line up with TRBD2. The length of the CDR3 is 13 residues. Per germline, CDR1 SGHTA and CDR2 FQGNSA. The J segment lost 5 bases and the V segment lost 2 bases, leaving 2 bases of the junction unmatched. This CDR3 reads CASSLSGVETQYF. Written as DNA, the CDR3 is TGTGCCAGCAGCTTAAGCGGGGTGGAGACCCAGTACTTC.

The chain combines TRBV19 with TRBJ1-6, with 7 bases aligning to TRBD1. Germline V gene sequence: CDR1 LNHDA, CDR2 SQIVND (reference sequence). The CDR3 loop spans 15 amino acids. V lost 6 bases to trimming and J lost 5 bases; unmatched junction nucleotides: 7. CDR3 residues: CASSTTGTDNSPLHF. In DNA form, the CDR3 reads TGTGCCAGTAGCACAACCGGGACAGATAATTCACCCCTCCACTTT.

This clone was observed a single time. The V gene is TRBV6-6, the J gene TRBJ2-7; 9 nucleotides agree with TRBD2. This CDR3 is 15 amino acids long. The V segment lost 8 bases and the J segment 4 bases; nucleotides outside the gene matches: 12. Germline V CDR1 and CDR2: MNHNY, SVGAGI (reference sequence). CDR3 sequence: CASGDAAGGPYEQYF. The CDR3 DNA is TGTGCCAGCGGGGATGCGGCGGGGGGGCCTTACGAGCAGTACTTC.

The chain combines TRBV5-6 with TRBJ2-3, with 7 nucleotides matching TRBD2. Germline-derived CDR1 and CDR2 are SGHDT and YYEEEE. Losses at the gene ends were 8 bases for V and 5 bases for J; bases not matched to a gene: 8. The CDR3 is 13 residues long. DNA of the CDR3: TGTGCCAGTTCAAGGGCGGGGGTAGATACGCAGTATTTT. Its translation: CASSRAGVDTQYF.

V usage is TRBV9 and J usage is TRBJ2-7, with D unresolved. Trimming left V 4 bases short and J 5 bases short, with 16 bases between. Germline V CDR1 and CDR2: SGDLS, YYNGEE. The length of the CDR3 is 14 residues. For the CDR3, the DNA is TGTGCCAGCAGCCCAAGACAAGTCGTCCACGAGCAGTACTTC. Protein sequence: CASSPRQVVHEQYF.

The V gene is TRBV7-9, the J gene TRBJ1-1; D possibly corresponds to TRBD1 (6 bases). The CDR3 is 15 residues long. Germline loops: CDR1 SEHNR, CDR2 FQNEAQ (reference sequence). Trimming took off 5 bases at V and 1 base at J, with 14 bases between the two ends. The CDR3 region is CASSPTGIGNTEAFF. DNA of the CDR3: TGTGCCAGCAGCCCAACAGGGATAGGGAACACTGAAGCTTTCTTT.

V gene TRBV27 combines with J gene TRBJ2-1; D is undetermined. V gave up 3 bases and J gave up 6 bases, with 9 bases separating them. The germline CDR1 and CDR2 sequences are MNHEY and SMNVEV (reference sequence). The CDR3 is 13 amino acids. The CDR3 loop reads CASSFASRNEQFF. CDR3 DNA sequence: TGTGCCAGCAGTTTTGCTAGTCGCAATGAGCAGTTCTTC.

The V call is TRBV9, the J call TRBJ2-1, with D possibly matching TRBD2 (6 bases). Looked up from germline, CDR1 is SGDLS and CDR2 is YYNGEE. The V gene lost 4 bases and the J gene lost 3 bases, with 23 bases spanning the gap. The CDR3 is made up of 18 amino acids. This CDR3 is CASSPLGGTGLRYNEQFF. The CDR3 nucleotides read TGTGCCAGCAGCCCCCTTGGAGGTACGGGACTCCGCTACAATGAGCAGTTCTTC.

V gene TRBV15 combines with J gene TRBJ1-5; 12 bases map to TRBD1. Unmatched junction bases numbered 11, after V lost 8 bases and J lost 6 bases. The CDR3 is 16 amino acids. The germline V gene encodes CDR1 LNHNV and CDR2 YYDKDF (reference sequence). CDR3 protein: CATRLGGQGAGQPQHF. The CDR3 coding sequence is TGTGCCACCCGACTTGGGGGACAGGGGGCTGGTCAGCCCCAGCATTTT.

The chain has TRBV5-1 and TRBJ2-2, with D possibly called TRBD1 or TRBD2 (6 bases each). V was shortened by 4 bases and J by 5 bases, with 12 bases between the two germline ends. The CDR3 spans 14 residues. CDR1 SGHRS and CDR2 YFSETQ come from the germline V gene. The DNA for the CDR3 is TGCGCCAGCAGCCCGGAAGGGGGGACCGGGGAGCTGTTTTTT. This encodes CASSPEGGTGELFF.

DNA for the CDR3: TGTGCCAGCAGCTTGGACAGGCTTCGAGCTAACTATGGCTACACCTTC. Protein product: CASSLDRLRANYGYTF. The chain uses TRBV5-8 and TRBJ1-2; a possible D gene is TRBD1 (5 bases). V shed 0 bases and J shed 0 bases, with 12 bases lying between them. The CDR3 is 16 residues long. The germline gives CDR1 SGHTS, CDR2 YDEGEE.

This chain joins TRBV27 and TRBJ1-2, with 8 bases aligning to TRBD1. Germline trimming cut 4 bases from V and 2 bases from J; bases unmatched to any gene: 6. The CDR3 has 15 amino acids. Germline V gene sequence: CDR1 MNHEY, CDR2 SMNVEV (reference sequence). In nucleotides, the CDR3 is TGTGCCAGCAGTTACCGGACAGGGTTGAACTATGGCTACACCTTC. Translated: CASSYRTGLNYGYTF.

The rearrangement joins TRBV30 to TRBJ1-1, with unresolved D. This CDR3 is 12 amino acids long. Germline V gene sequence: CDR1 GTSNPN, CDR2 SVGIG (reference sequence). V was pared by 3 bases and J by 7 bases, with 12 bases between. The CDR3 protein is CAWRAKAGEAFF. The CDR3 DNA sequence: TGTGCCTGGAGGGCCAAAGCCGGTGAAGCTTTCTTT.